This record covers a single T cell receptor beta chain. A much larger clone differs from this one at a single base, so this may be a read error. This CDR3 is also generated by other DNA sequences in the sample. Clinical history as reported by participants underpinned cohort assignment. The data are from a study of blood T cell repertoires in COVID-19. Turning to the study itself: Nucleic acid was either cDNA or gDNA, and it came from T cells, B-cell-depleted T cells, or PBMCs.

The CDR3 sequence is 14 residues long. Germline V gives CDR1 MDHEN, CDR2 SYDVKM. Authors' processing steps: Reference gene primer amplification gave nucleated cell count estimates. Clones were read by immunoSEQ multiplex PCR, and TCRdb kept only the in-frame ones, dropping some. The V and J calls and clone size come from that table; D and trimming were worked out from the DNA. The table shows under 150,000 clones, with about 80% occurring only once. The source of this sequence is a man aged 50 to 60 in a cohort exposed to, infected with or recovered from COVID-19 (not recorded which). The material sequenced was PBMCs or T cells enriched from blood (not recorded which). This chain connects TRBV28 to TRBJ1-5; D is unclear. DNA of the CDR3: TGCGCCAGCAGTTTAGCCGTCTTAGATCAGCCCCAGCATTTT. Translating it yields CASSLAVLDQPQHF.